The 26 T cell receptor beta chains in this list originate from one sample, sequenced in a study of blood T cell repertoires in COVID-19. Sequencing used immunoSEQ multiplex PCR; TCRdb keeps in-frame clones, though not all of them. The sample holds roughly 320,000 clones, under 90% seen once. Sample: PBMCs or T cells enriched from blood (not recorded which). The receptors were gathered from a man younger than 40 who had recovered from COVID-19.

The CDR3 spells CATSRAGTSGRPSTDTQYF. The CDR3 bases are TGTGCCACCAGCCGGGCGGGGACTAGCGGGAGGCCTAGCACAGATACGCAGTATTTT. The rearrangement uses TRBV15 and TRBJ2-3; 15 positions match TRBD2. The CDR3 totals 19 residues. CDR1 is LNHNV and CDR2 is YYDKDF in the germline V gene (reference sequence). With V trimmed by 5 bases and J by 0 bases, 9 bases remained unmatched.

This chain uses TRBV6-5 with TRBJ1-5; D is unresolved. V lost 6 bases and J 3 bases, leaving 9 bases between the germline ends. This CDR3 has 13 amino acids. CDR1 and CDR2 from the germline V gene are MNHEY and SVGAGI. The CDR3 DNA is TGTGCCAGCAGGCTTAGATCCAATCAGCCCCAGCATTTT. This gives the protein CASRLRSNQPQHF.

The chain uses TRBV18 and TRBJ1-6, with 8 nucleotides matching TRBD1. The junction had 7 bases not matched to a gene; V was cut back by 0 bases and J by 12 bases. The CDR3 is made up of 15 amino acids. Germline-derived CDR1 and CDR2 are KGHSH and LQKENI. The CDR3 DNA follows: TGTGCCAGCTCACCACCAGGGACAGGAGCACTACCCCTCCACTTT. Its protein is CASSPPGTGALPLHF.

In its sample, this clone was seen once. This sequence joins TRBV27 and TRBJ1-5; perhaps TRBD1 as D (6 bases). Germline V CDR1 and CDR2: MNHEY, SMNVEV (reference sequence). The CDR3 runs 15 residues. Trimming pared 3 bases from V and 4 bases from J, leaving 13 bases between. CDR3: CASSFAGAFNQPQHF. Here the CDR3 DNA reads TGTGCCAGCAGTTTCGCGGGGGCCTTTAATCAGCCCCAGCATTTT.

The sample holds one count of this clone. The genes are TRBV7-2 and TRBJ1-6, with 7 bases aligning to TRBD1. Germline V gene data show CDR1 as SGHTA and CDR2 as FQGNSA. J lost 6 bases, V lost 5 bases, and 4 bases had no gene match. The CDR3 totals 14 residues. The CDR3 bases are TGTGCCAGCAGCCAAAGGGGGCGTAATTCACCCCTCCACTTT. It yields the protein CASSQRGRNSPLHF.

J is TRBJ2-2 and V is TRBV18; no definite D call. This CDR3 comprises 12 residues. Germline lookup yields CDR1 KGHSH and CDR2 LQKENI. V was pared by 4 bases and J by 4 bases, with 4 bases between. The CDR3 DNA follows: TGTGCCAGCTCACAAGCCACCGGGGAGCTGTTTTTT. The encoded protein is CASSQATGELFF. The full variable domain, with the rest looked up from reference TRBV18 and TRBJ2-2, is NAGVMQNPRHLVRRRGQEARLRCSPMKGHSHVYWYRQLPEEGLKFMVYLQKENIIDESGMPKERFSAEFPKEGPSILRIQQVVRGDSAAYFCASSQATGELFFGEGSRLTVL.

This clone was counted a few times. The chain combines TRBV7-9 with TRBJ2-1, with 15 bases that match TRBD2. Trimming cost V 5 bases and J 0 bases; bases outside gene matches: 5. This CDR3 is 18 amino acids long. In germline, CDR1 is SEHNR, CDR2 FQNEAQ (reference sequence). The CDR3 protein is CASSPGLAGGSSYNEQFF. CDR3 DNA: TGTGCCAGCAGCCCGGGACTAGCGGGGGGAAGCTCCTACAATGAGCAGTTCTTC.

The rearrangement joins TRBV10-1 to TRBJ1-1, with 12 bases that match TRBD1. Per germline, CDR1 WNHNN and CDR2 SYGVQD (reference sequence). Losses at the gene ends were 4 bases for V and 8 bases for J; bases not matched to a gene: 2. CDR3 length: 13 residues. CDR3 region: CASSGDRGPEAFF. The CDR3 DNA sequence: TGCGCCAGCAGTGGGGACAGGGGGCCAGAAGCTTTCTTT.

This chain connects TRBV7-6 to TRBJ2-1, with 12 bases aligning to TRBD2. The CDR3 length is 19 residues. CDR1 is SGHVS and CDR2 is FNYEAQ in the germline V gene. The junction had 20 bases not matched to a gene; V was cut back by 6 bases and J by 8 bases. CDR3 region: CASRKRTFLAGGPGDEQFF. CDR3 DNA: TGTGCCAGCAGAAAACGAACGTTTCTAGCGGGGGGGCCTGGGGATGAGCAGTTCTTC.

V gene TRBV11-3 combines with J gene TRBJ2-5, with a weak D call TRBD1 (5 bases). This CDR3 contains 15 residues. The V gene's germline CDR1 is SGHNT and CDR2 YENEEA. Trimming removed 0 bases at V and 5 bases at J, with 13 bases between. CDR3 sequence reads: CASSLDGQGGETQYF. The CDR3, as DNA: TGTGCCAGCAGCTTAGATGGCCAGGGCGGCGAGACCCAGTACTTC.

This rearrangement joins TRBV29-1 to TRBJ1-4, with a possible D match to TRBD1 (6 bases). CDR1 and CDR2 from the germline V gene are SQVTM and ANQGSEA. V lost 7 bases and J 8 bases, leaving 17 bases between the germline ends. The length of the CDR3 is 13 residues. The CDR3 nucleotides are TGCAGCGCCCAAGGGGGGGCGCGGGAAAAACTGTTTTTT. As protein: CSAQGGAREKLFF.

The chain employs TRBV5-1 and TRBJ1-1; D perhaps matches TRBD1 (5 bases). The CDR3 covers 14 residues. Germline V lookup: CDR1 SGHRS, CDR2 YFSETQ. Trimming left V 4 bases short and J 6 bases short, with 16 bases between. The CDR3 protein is CASSTPDRGPEAFF. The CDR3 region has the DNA TGCGCCAGCAGCACACCTGACAGAGGCCCTGAAGCTTTCTTT.

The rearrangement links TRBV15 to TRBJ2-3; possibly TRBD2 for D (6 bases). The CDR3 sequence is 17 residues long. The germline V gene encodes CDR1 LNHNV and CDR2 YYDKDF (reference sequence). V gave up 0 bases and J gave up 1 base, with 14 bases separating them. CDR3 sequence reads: CATSREEGLARTDTQYF. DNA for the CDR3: TGTGCCACCAGCAGAGAGGAGGGTCTAGCTCGCACAGATACGCAGTATTTT.

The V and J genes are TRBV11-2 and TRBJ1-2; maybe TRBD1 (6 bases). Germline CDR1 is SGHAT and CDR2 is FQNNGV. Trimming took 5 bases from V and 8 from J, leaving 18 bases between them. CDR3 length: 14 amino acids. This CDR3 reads CASSPNRDIPGYTF. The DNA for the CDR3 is TGTGCCAGCAGCCCGAACCGGGACATACCCGGCTACACCTTC.

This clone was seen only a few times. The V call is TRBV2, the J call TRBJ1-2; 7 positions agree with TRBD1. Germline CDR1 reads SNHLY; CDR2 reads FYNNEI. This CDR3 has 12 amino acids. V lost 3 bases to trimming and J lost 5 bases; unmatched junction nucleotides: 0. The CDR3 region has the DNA TGTGCCAGCAGTGAGGACAGGTATGGCTACACCTTC. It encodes CASSEDRYGYTF. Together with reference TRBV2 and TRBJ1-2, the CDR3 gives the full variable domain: EPEVTQTPSHQVTQMGQEVILRCVPISNHLYFYWYRQILGQKVEFLVSFYNNEISEKSEIFDDQFSVERPDGSNFTLKIRSTKLEDSAMYFCASSEDRYGYTFGSGTRLTVV.

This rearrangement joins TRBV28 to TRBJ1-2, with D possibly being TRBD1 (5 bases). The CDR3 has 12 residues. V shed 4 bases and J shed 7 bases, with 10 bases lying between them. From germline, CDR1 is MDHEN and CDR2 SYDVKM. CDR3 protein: CASSYRLLGYTF. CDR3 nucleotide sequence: TGTGCCAGCAGTTACAGGTTGCTTGGCTACACCTTC.

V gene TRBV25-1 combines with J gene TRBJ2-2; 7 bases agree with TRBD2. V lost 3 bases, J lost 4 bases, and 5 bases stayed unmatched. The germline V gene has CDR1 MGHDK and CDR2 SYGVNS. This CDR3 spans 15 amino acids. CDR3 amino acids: CASSEAGVITGELFF. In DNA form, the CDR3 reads TGTGCCAGCAGTGAGGCGGGGGTCATCACCGGGGAGCTGTTTTTT.

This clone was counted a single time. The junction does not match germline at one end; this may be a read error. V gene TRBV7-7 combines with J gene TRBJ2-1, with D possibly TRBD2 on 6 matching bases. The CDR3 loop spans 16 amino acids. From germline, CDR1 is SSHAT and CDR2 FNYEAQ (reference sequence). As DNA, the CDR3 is TGTGCTAGCAGCCGACTAGTGCACAGCTCCTACAATGAGCAGTTCTTC. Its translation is CASSRLVHSSYNEQFF.

The CDR3 region has the DNA TGCGCCAGCAGCAACGATGGGGTCGGCAGGGGGCATGAAAAACTGTTTTTT. This translates into CASSNDGVGRGHEKLFF. The chain carries TRBV4-1 and TRBJ1-4; 8 nucleotides match TRBD1. Trimming took 5 bases from V and 6 from J; bases not matched to a gene: 14. This CDR3 is built from 17 residues. CDR1 MGHRA and CDR2 YSYEKL come from the germline V gene.

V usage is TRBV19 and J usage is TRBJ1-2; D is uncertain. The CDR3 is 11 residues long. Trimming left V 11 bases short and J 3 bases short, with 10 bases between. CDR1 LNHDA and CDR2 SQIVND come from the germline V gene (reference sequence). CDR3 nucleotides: TGTGCCGCCGGTCGCCACTATGGCTACACCTTC. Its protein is CAAGRHYGYTF.

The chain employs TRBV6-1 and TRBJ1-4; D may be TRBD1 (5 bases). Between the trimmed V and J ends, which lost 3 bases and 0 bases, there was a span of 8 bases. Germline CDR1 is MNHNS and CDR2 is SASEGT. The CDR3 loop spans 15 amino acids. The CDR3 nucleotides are TGTGCCAGCAGTGAGGACACCGCAACTAATGAAAAACTGTTTTTT. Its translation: CASSEDTATNEKLFF.

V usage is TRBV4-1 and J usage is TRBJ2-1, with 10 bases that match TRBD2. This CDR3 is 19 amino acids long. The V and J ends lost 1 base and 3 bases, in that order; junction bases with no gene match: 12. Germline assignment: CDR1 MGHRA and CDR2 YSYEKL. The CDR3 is CASSQGLAGASVRYNEQFF. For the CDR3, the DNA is TGCGCCAGCAGCCAAGGGCTAGCGGGAGCGTCCGTCCGCTACAATGAGCAGTTCTTC.

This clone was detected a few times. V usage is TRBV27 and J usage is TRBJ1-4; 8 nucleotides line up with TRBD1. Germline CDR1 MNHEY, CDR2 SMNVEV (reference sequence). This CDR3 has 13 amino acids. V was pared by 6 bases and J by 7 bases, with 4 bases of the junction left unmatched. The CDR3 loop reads CASRPGGVEKLFF. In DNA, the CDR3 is TGTGCCAGCAGACCAGGGGGCGTTGAAAAACTGTTTTTT.

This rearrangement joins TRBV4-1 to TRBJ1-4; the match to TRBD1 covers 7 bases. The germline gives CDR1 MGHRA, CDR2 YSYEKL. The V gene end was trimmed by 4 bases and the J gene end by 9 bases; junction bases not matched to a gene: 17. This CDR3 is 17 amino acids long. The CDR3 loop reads CASSLGGGGDKGKKLFF. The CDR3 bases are TGCGCCAGCAGCCTAGGGGGCGGCGGGGACAAGGGCAAAAAACTGTTTTTT.

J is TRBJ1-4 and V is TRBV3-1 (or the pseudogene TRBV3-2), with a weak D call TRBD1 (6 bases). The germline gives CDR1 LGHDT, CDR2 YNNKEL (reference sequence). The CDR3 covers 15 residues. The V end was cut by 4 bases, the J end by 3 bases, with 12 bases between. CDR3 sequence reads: CASSLRQVPNEKLFF. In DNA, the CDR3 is TGTGCCAGCAGCCTAAGACAGGTGCCTAATGAAAAACTGTTTTTT.

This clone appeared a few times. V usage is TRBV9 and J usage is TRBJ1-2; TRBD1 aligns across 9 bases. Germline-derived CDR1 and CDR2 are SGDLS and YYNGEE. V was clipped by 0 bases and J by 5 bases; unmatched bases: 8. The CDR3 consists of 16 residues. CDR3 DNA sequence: TGTGCCAGCAGCGTAGCTACAGGGGGCGATCTGTATGGCTACACCTTC. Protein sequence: CASSVATGGDLYGYTF.